This is a list of T cell receptor beta chains from one sample in a study of shared clonotypes between healthy human individuals. Profiling relied on immunoSEQ multiplex PCR, and the TCRdb table lists in-frame clones only, not all of them. The data hold over 2 million clones, with less than 95% observed a single time. Sample: naive CD4+ T cells from PBMCs. The receptors come from a man younger than 35 in good health. Some clones in this sample may be carry-over from other donors' samples. Each CDR3 is given with its conserved first and last residue. D genes are given only for firm matches. Size is stated for part of the rows, as once, few or many counts, or as a class when the clone is expanded.

D gene,clone size,V gene,J gene,CDR3 DNA,CDR3 protein
TRBD1,NA,TRBV7-3,TRBJ1-2,TGTGCCAGCAGCTTAACTGGGACAGGAGGCGGCTACACCTTC,CASSLTGTGGGYTF
NA,NA,TRBV4-3,TRBJ1-5,TGCGCCGGCAGCCAAGATTTCTCCCAGCCCCAGCATTTT,CAGSQDFSQPQHF
TRBD1,NA,TRBV5-1,TRBJ2-7,TGCGCCAGCAGCTTGGCTACCACAGGGGGGATCTACGAGCAGTACTTC,CASSLATTGGIYEQYF
NA,NA,TRBV7-2,TRBJ2-7,TGTGCCAGCAGCTTAGGGGTGAGCGCCATCAGGTACGAGCAGTACTTC,CASSLGVSAIRYEQYF
NA,few,TRBV28,TRBJ1-1,TGTGCCAGCAAGCTGAACACTGAAGCTTTCTTT,CASKLNTEAFF
NA,NA,TRBV18,TRBJ1-2,TGTGCCAGCTCATTGACAGGTGACGTCCTTGGCTACACCTTC,CASSLTGDVLGYTF
NA,NA,TRBV6-1,TRBJ2-1,TGTGCCAGCAGTATGACAGGCAATGAGCAGTTCTTC,CASSMTGNEQFF
NA,NA,TRBV19,TRBJ2-1,TGTGCCAGTAGTCTGGGGGGTGAGCAGTTCTTC,CASSLGGEQFF
NA,NA,TRBV7-2,TRBJ2-3,TGTGCCAGCAGCTTAGGCCTACCTACAGATACGCAGTATTTT,CASSLGLPTDTQYF
NA,NA,TRBV7-9,TRBJ2-2,TGTGCCAGCAGCTTGGGAAGGGGTGCCGAGAACACCGGGGAGCTGTTTTTT,CASSLGRGAENTGELFF
NA,NA,TRBV27,TRBJ2-3,TGTGCCAGCAGCCGTTACACAGATACGCAGTATTTT,CASSRYTDTQYF
NA,NA,TRBV5-1,TRBJ2-7,TGCGCCAGCAGCGCGCTAGTCTCCTACGAGCAGTACTTC,CASSALVSYEQYF
NA,NA,TRBV5-6,TRBJ2-7,TGTGCCAGCAGCTCCACATTATCTAGCAGGCTTTACGAGCAGTACTTC,CASSSTLSSRLYEQYF
TRBD2,NA,TRBV2,TRBJ2-1,TGTGCCAGCAGTGAACGCGAGGGAGGGCAATTTGAGCAGTTCTTC,CASSEREGGQFEQFF
TRBD2,NA,TRBV28,TRBJ2-1,TGTGCCTGCCGGGGGGCTAGCGGGAGGGACTGGGATGAGCAGTTCTTC,CACRGASGRDWDEQFF
NA,NA,TRBV5-1,TRBJ1-1,TGCGCCAGCAGCTTTCAGGGCGGCAGCACTGAAGCTTTCTTT,CASSFQGGSTEAFF
NA,NA,TRBV5-5,TRBJ2-3,TGTGCCAGCACCGCCGGAACACGAGGGGTCGGAGATACGCAGTATTTT,CASTAGTRGVGDTQYF
NA,NA,TRBV18,TRBJ2-1,TGTGCCAGCTCACAGTTCCGGGAGAGGTACAATGAGCAGTTCTTC,CASSQFRERYNEQFF
TRBD1,NA,TRBV10-2,TRBJ2-1,TGCGCCAGCAGACCCTGGGGGACAGCCTCCTACAATGAGCAGTTCTTC,CASRPWGTASYNEQFF
TRBD1,once,TRBV10-3,TRBJ1-4,TGTGCCATCAGCGAGACAGGGGGCGCCGGGGAAAAACTGTTTTTT,CAISETGGAGEKLFF
NA,NA,TRBV19,TRBJ1-1,TGTGCCAGTAGTACAGGGGCTGGGAGCACTGAAGCTTTCTTT,CASSTGAGSTEAFF
NA,NA,TRBV9,TRBJ2-1,TGTGCCAGCAGCGTAGCGTATATGGGGACACCCAATGAGCAGTTCTTC,CASSVAYMGTPNEQFF
NA,NA,TRBV5-6,TRBJ1-1,TGTGCCAGCAGCTTGGGAGGGGTGGGCAACGAGCGGGCTTTCTTT,CASSLGGVGNERAFF
NA,NA,TRBV7-9,TRBJ2-7,TGTGCCACCCGGGACCCAAACGTCTACGAGCAGTACTTC,CATRDPNVYEQYF
TRBD2,NA,TRBV5-1,TRBJ2-7,TGCGCCAGCAGCGTTCCGGGACTAGCGGGTTCGCAGTACTTT,CASSVPGLAGSQYF
TRBD1,NA,TRBV6-1,TRBJ2-1,TGTGCCAGCAGTGAAGCGGGACAGCTCAATGAGCAGTTCTTC,CASSEAGQLNEQFF